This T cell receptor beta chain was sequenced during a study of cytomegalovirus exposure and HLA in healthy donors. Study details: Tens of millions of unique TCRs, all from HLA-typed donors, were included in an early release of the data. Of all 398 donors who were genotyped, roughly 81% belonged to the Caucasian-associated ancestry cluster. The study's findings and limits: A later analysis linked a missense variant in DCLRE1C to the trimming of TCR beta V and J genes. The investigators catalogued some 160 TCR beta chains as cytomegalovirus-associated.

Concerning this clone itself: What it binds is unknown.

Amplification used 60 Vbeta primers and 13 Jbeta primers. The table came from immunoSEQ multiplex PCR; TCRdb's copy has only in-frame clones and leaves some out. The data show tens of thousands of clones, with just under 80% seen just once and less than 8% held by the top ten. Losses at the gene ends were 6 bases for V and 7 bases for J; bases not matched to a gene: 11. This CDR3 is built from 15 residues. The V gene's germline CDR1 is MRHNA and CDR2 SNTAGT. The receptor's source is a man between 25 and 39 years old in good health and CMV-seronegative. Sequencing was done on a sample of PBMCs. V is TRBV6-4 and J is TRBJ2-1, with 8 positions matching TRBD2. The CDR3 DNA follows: TGTGCCAGCAGCCATACTAGCGGAGGGGGTAATGAGCAGTTCTTC. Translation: CASSHTSGGGNEQFF.